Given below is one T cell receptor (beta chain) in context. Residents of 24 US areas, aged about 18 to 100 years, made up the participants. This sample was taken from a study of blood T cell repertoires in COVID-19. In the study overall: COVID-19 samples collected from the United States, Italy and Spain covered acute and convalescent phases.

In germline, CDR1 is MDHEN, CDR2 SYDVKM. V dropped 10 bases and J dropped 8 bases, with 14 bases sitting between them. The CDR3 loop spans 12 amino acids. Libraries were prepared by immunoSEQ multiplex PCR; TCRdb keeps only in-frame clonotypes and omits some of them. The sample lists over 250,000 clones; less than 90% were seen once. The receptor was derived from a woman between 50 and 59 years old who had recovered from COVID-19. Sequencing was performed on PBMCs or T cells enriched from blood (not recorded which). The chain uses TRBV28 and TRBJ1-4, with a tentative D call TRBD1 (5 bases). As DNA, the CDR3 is TGTGCCATATCCCGGGGGGTAGAAAAACTGTTTTTT. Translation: CAISRGVEKLFF.